The rows below give T cell receptor beta chains drawn from one sample of a study of regulatory T cells in long-lasting Graves disease. MiXCR, run by TCRdb on the multiplex PCR reads, gives a single entry per CDR3 protein. The table includes some 500,000 distinct CDR3 sequences, roughly 13% detected once. This same sample was also taken into another study, of T cells in Graves' hyperthyroidism and ophthalmopathy.

Sequencing was performed on peripheral blood mononuclear cells (PBMCs), taken at new diagnosis, from a patient treated with antithyroid drugs. The receptor set was obtained from a man aged 25-40 years with Graves disease. Both conserved end residues are part of each CDR3. The order of the fields is J gene, clone size, V gene, CDR3 protein. The size entry is marked missing in some rows and otherwise reads once, few, many or a size class.

>TRBJ2-4|NA|TRBV28
CASSSGLAGEGLKNIQYF
>TRBJ2-5|NA|TRBV3-1
CASSASGHVQETQYF
>NA|few|TRBV20-1
CSASVQGVPAYEQYF
>TRBJ2-2|many|TRBV20-1
CSARRQGTGELFF
>TRBJ1-2|many|TRBV19
CASSIGVNYGYTF
>TRBJ1-6|few|TRBV19
CASSIDRESPLHF
>TRBJ2-7|many|TRBV19
CASSMLDRVYEQYF
>TRBJ1-4|few|TRBV7-9
CASSLVTGGRRNEKLFF
>TRBJ2-5|few|TRBV18
CASSPVTSGTQETQYF
>TRBJ2-1|many|TRBV27
CASSSWTAHNEQFF
>TRBJ1-5|many|TRBV7-9
CASSPPGTGNNQPQHF
>TRBJ1-5|many|TRBV10-3
CAISERGGNQPQHF
>TRBJ1-1|many|TRBV3-1
CASSHRQGMNTEAFF
>TRBJ2-1|NA|TRBV18
CASSPFGGSEQFF
>TRBJ2-5|few|TRBV27
CASSNVKAGMETQYF
>TRBJ2-2|NA|TRBV10-3
CAISLAGGFAGELFF
>TRBJ2-1|many|TRBV29-1
CSVGSGSGPYNEQFF
>TRBJ1-5|many|TRBV12-3/TRBV12-4
CATGRGGRNQPQHF
>TRBJ2-3|few|TRBV12-3/TRBV12-4
CASSLRLAGPTDTQYF
>TRBJ1-3|NA|TRBV7-9
CASRNRGGSGNTIYF
>TRBJ1-6|many|TRBV27
CASSLSGPERTPLHF
>TRBJ2-1|many|TRBV12-3/TRBV12-4
CASSLKRGNEQFF
>TRBJ2-2|few|TRBV19
CASSISQFFWGELFF
>TRBJ2-1|many|TRBV3-1
CASSPPTVLTYNEQFF
>TRBJ2-7|many|TRBV29-1
CSVLRTGSNHEQYF
>TRBJ2-5|NA|TRBV3-1
CASSLRGRETRYF
>TRBJ2-7|NA|TRBV30
CAWSYSAAREVVHEQYF
>TRBJ2-7|many|TRBV6-1
CASRDYEQYF
>TRBJ2-5|few|TRBV7-9
CASSSRLAGGPKETQYF
>TRBJ2-1|many|TRBV5-1
CASSLIDRGKGEQFF
>TRBJ1-3|few|TRBV11-3
CASSSQFGNTIYF
>TRBJ2-1|many|TRBV2
CASSVALAGVGQFF
>TRBJ2-2|few|TRBV29-1
CSVKGQGPYTGELFF
>TRBJ1-1|many|TRBV12-3/TRBV12-4
CASRLKPNTEAFF
>TRBJ2-7|few|TRBV19
CASSMQLAGDEQYF
>TRBJ2-4|many|TRBV15
CATSRVMGGAKNIQYF
>TRBJ2-7|few|TRBV20-1
CSARDPLAGAYEQYF
>TRBJ2-5|NA|TRBV29-1
CSVPLRRERRETQYF
>TRBJ1-5|NA|TRBV2
CASGGREDQPQHF
>TRBJ1-4|many|TRBV7-9
CASSLVEGNEKLFF
>TRBJ2-7|many|TRBV5-1
CASRWRLAASDEQYF
>TRBJ1-3|many|TRBV7-9
CASSSRTGRSGNTIYF
>TRBJ2-5|many|TRBV11-1
CASSFLRGLQETQYF
>TRBJ2-5|many|TRBV12-5
CASGLTTGLAGVRQETQYF